These 14 T cell receptor beta chains were all obtained from the same sample, sequenced in a study of T cell responses to AZD1222 COVID-19 vaccine. Produced via immunoSEQ multiplex PCR; TCRdb's table is partial and in-frame only. Of 90,000 to 130,000 clones in the sample, 89% were seen once. The sequences come from peripheral blood, collected on day 0 of MenACWY control vaccination. These receptors all stem from an adult in good health.

The chain links TRBV5-1 to TRBJ2-2; D possibly matches TRBD1 or TRBD2 (5 bases each). The CDR3 contains 16 residues. The V gene lost 5 bases and the J gene lost 5 bases, with 19 bases spanning the gap. In germline, CDR1 is SGHRS, CDR2 YFSETQ. The CDR3 reads CASSRSQGRSTGELFF. The CDR3 DNA sequence: TGCGCCAGCAGTCGTTCCCAGGGACGGAGTACCGGGGAGCTGTTTTTT. Using reference TRBV5-1 and TRBJ2-2 for the parts outside the CDR3, the full variable domain is KAGVTQTPRYLIKTRGQQVTLSCSPISGHRSVSWYQQTPGQGLQFLFEYFSETQRNKGNFPGRFSGRQFSNSRSEMNVSTLELGDSALYLCASSRSQGRSTGELFFGEGSRLTVL.

This chain joins TRBV4-1 and TRBJ1-1, with 8 bases lining up with TRBD1. The CDR3 has 13 amino acids. With V trimmed by 3 bases and J by 6 bases, 3 bases remained unmatched. From germline, CDR1 is MGHRA and CDR2 YSYEKL. CDR3 bases: TGCGCCAGCAGCCACCTGGACAGGGCTGAAGCTTTCTTT. Protein product: CASSHLDRAEAFF.

This rearrangement joins TRBV7-2 to TRBJ1-3, with D perhaps matching TRBD1 (5 bases). CDR1 is SGHTA and CDR2 is FQGNSA in the germline V gene. V was clipped by 0 bases and J by 0 bases, with 9 bases between them. The CDR3 covers 16 residues. CDR3 region: CASSLAVGLSGNTIYF. DNA of the CDR3: TGTGCCAGCAGCTTAGCTGTGGGGCTCTCTGGAAACACCATATATTTT.

The chain recombines TRBV5-1 with TRBJ1-1; D possibly corresponds to TRBD1 (6 bases). Germline CDR1 and CDR2: SGHRS and YFSETQ. V lost 0 bases to trimming and J lost 4 bases, with 13 bases between them. This CDR3 region has 15 residues. The CDR3 reads CASSLGSPRGTEAFF. CDR3 coding DNA: TGCGCCAGCAGCTTGGGTTCGCCCAGGGGCACTGAAGCTTTCTTT. The complete variable domain, with remaining parts taken from reference TRBV5-1 and TRBJ1-1, reads KAGVTQTPRYLIKTRGQQVTLSCSPISGHRSVSWYQQTPGQGLQFLFEYFSETQRNKGNFPGRFSGRQFSNSRSEMNVSTLELGDSALYLCASSLGSPRGTEAFFGQGTRLTVV.

This clone was recorded only once. The V and J genes are TRBV5-1 and TRBJ1-3, with D possibly TRBD1 on 6 matching bases. Germline CDR1 SGHRS, CDR2 YFSETQ. V lost 1 base, J lost 5 bases, and 19 bases lay in between. The length of the CDR3 is 17 residues. The CDR3 coding sequence is TGCGCCAGCAGCTTGACTCCTAACAGGGAGTTTCGAAACACCATATATTTT. It is translated as CASSLTPNREFRNTIYF.

The chain has TRBV4-3 and TRBJ1-2, with TRBD1 as a possible D gene (5 bases). Germline loops: CDR1 LGHNA, CDR2 YSLEER. CDR3 length: 14 residues. Trimming shortened V by 1 base and J by 4 bases, and 10 bases separated the two germline ends. This CDR3 reads CASSQGSRVYGYTF. The CDR3 DNA sequence: TGCGCCAGCAGCCAAGGATCCAGGGTCTATGGCTACACCTTC.

The chain links TRBV2 to TRBJ1-5; 11 nucleotides match TRBD1. This CDR3 is built from 16 residues. CDR1 is SNHLY, CDR2 FYNNEI, per germline. J gave up 5 bases and V 6 bases, and 9 bases lay outside the gene matches. The CDR3 region is CASRGPWTGGDQPQHF. DNA for the CDR3: TGTGCCAGCAGAGGTCCGTGGACAGGGGGCGATCAGCCCCAGCATTTT.

The CDR3 reads CATLGTSGALEQYF. In DNA, the CDR3 is TGTGCCACCCTAGGGACTAGCGGGGCCCTCGAGCAGTACTTC. J is TRBJ2-7 and V is TRBV10-3; 13 bases match TRBD2. V was clipped by 10 bases and J by 6 bases; unmatched bases: 9. Germline loops: CDR1 ENHRY, CDR2 SYGVKD. The CDR3 sequence is 14 residues long.

The genes are TRBV12-5 and TRBJ2-1, with 7 bases fitting TRBD1. CDR3 length: 17 residues. Germline CDR1 reads LGHNT; CDR2 reads FRNRAP. With V trimmed by 7 bases and J by 3 bases, 15 bases remained unmatched. CDR3 region: CASVTSPRDSRYNEQFF. CDR3 DNA sequence: TGTGCTAGTGTCACCTCGCCCCGGGACAGTCGCTACAATGAGCAGTTCTTC.

V usage is TRBV5-5 and J usage is TRBJ1-1, with D tentatively TRBD1 (5 bases). This CDR3 has 11 residues. Trimming left V 2 bases short and J 8 bases short, with 7 bases between. CDR1 is SGHKS, CDR2 YYEKEE, per germline (reference sequence). CDR3 sequence reads: CASSFRDEAFF. The CDR3 DNA reads TGTGCCAGCAGCTTTAGGGACGAAGCTTTCTTT.

The CDR3 coding sequence is TGTGCCAGCAGTGACCTACTAGCGGGGGCTTACAATGAGCAGTTCTTC. It yields the protein CASSDLLAGAYNEQFF. The V and J genes are TRBV6-1 and TRBJ2-1, with 11 bases aligning to TRBD2. This CDR3 has 16 amino acids. CDR1 is MNHNS and CDR2 is SASEGT in the germline V gene. Trimming took 3 bases from V and 4 from J; bases not matched to a gene: 5.

V and J are TRBV30 and TRBJ2-7; D may correspond to TRBD1 or TRBD2 (5 bases each). The germline V gene encodes CDR1 GTSNPN and CDR2 SVGIG (reference sequence). CDR3 length equals 15 residues. Trimming shortened V by 3 bases and J by 3 bases, and 18 bases separated the two germline ends. The CDR3 region has the DNA TGTGCCTGGAGGGCCGGGACCGGACCCTACTACGAGCAGTACTTC. Protein sequence: CAWRAGTGPYYEQYF.

This chain connects TRBV2 to TRBJ2-4; 7 nucleotides line up with TRBD2. Germline trimming cut 7 bases from V and 6 bases from J; bases unmatched to any gene: 3. This CDR3 contains 12 residues. CDR1 and CDR2 (germline): SNHLY, FYNNEI. The CDR3 region is CASIGEGNIQYF. The DNA of the CDR3 is TGTGCCAGCATCGGGGAGGGAAACATTCAGTACTTC. The full variable domain, rest sourced from reference TRBV2 and TRBJ2-4, is EPEVTQTPSHQVTQMGQEVILRCVPISNHLYFYWYRQILGQKVEFLVSFYNNEISEKSEIFDDQFSVERPDGSNFTLKIRSTKLEDSAMYFCASIGEGNIQYFGAGTRLSVL.

The chain uses TRBV7-6 and TRBJ1-4; tentatively, D is TRBD1 (5 bases). The CDR3 runs 15 residues. Trimming removed 4 bases from V and 7 bases from J, with 16 bases in between. Germline V gives CDR1 SGHVS, CDR2 FNYEAQ. The CDR3 loop reads CASSWGSAPGEKLFF. DNA of the CDR3: TGTGCCAGCAGCTGGGGCTCTGCGCCCGGTGAAAAACTGTTTTTT.